This T cell receptor (beta chain) is from a study of metastatic and nonmetastatic thyroid tumors (dated by TCRdb to between 2020 and 2021). In terms of the full investigation: For patients with malignant and with benign thyroid disease, the researchers compared repertoires between peripheral blood samples and tumor or nodule tissue samples.

The method was PCR. The sequencer was an Illumina HiSeq 4000. The TCR beta-chain CDR3 region of each patient was profiled by high-throughput sequencing. Per the original workflow: The researchers built a classifier to tell apart papillary thyroid cancer patients with distant metastasis, based on CDR3 differences among clinicopathological groups. The Shannon index was used to assess repertoire diversity, and the Morisita-Horn index was used to assess tumor-blood repertoire similarity. TCRdb reran the public reads through fastp at Q25 and MiXCR, keeping productive beta chains. None of the V and J calls come from the authors' own analysis; TCRdb made them. In this sample the table shows about 24,000 clones, 23% of which occur a single time. The ten largest clones represent over 70% of the sample. No treatment had been received by any patient before thyroid surgery. Using T-cell receptor beta sequencing, the study looked back at clinical samples from patients collected from about 2011 to 2019.

As to this clone: The antigen it recognizes is unknown. The input lacks base qualities; no much larger clone sits a single base away.

Paper-wide results and their limitations: TCR beta diversity was reported as significantly higher in malignant tumors than in benign nodules, in both blood and tumor samples.

The CDR3 runs 18 residues from the cysteine to the phenylalanine. Only the CDR3 DNA is retained, 54 bases long and in frame from the first base. The CDR1 and CDR2 encoded by the germline V gene are SGHDN and FVKESK. V has 4 bases trimmed and J has 8 bases trimmed; junction bases matching no gene number 15. The chain employs TRBV14 and TRBJ2-3; 13 of the junction bases match TRBD2. The receptor comes from a male donor with papillary thyroid cancer or a benign thyroid nodule (not recorded which). Some clones in this sample may be carry-over from other donors' samples. Sample: blood. The CDR3 region reads CASSPFPPGLAGSRTQYF. The DNA is as follows: TGTGCCAGCAGCCCTTTCCCCCCGGGACTAGCGGGAAGTCGTACGCAGTATTTT.